This entry features one T cell receptor beta chain sequence. Germline CDR1 and CDR2: SGHTA and FQGTGA. The CDR3 covers 13 residues. V lost 5 bases and J lost 0, with 8 bases in between. The sample belongs to a study of immune evolution from preneoplasia to lung adenocarcinoma. Patient tissue came from resections in Japan or China, 2014–2017. Profiling relied on immunoSEQ multiplex PCR, and the TCRdb table lists in-frame clones only, not all of them. The data hold 6,500 to 9,500 clones, with just under 75% observed a single time. The TCR sequence derives from a donor at least 70 years old with lung adenocarcinoma. Some clones in this sample may be carry-over from other donors' samples. Input material: FFPE lung adenocarcinoma in situ tissue. The rearrangement joins TRBV7-3 to TRBJ2-7; D call uncertain. CDR3 amino acids: CASSVDTSYEQYF. DNA of the CDR3: TGTGCCAGCAGCGTAGACACCTCCTACGAGCAGTACTTC.